This note documents a single T cell receptor (beta chain) sequence. Its antigen is not identified. Naive CD8 cells comprised CD45RO-negative, CCR7-positively selected cells, excluding terminally differentiated effector memory CD45RA+ cells. Donors were healthy HIV-negative adults without recent acute infections or vaccinations. Germline lookup yields CDR1 MNHEY and CDR2 SMNVEV (reference sequence). V was trimmed by 5 bases and J by 6 bases, leaving 19 bases between them. The CDR3 runs 16 residues. This entry is derived from a study of shared clonotypes between healthy human individuals. The study's findings and limits: Across a few donors, naive CD4 shared roughly 5%, naive CD8 over 3%, memory CD4 roughly 2.2%, memory CD8 over 0.3%. Generation of non-shared clonotypes was less probable than generation of clonotypes shared by all four donors.

Source study methods: ImmunoSEQ junction-only sequences lacked quality scores, so their filtering differed. Assay used: immunoSEQ multiplex PCR; TCRdb lists only in-frame clones, some missing. The DNA gave D and trimming, while V, J and clone size come from that table. The sample lists some 2.1 million clones; roughly 94% were seen once. Sequenced input: naive CD8+ T cells sorted from blood. V gene TRBV27 combines with J gene TRBJ2-2, with D perhaps assigned TRBD1 or TRBD2 (5 bases each). The TCR comes from a young man in good health. CDR3 sequence: CASSHSQGEVAGELFF. In DNA, the CDR3 is TGTGCCAGCAGTCACTCTCAGGGAGAGGTGGCCGGGGAGCTGTTTTTT.